A selection of T cell receptor beta chains follows, all from one sample in a study of CD8+ T cells in alopecia areata. Some clones are missing from TCRdb's copy, which holds only in-frame ones; the method was immunoSEQ multiplex PCR. This table has some 9,800 clones, approximately 65% appearing once. The sequenced material came from skin. All receptors derive from a human donor with alopecia areata. CDR3s leave out the opening cysteine and the closing phenylalanine or tryptophan. The order of the fields is CDR3 protein, CDR3 length, J gene, V gene, clone size. A clone size is listed for some rows: how often the clone was seen (once, few, many), or a class if it is expanded.

ASSLALLPPANTEAF	15	TRBJ1-1	TRBV7-2	-
STKSGNTEAF	10	TRBJ1-1	TRBV29-1	-
ASSPNGQVYGYT	12	TRBJ1-2	TRBV28	-
ASSNRGAPLGEQY	13	TRBJ2-7	TRBV2	-
ASSLQGATDTQY	12	TRBJ2-3	TRBV28	-
ASSLGLGLSEQY	12	TRBJ2-7	TRBV7-2	-
ASSKGGTPYNEQF	13	TRBJ2-1	TRBV7-7	once
ASSRTVNTEAF	11	TRBJ1-1	TRBV6-5	-
ASSFSSNQPQH	11	TRBJ1-5	TRBV11-2	-
ASSFLPLAYNEQF	13	TRBJ2-1	TRBV27	few
ASRDFQETQY	10	TRBJ2-5	TRBV19	once
SVRTSGIYEQY	11	TRBJ2-7	TRBV29-1	-
ASRQKGRVYEQY	12	TRBJ2-7	TRBV19	few
ASSQDYSQSATRYSNQPQH	19	TRBJ1-5	TRBV4-3	-
ASSLPGTNEKLF	12	TRBJ1-4	TRBV28	-
ASSSPSDGNYGYT	13	TRBJ1-2	TRBV7-9	-
ASKGFGQPQH	10	TRBJ1-5	TRBV19	few
ASSSAGGEQY	10	TRBJ2-7	TRBV6-6	-
ASSLGPSGLSTDTQY	15	TRBJ2-3	TRBV7-2	-
ASGLFLEAGANVLT	14	TRBJ2-6	TRBV12-5	few
ASSPRDGTARYEQY	14	TRBJ2-7	TRBV7-2	-
SATGEGGYT	9	TRBJ1-2	TRBV20-1	-
ASSLTSQETQY	11	TRBJ2-5	TRBV27	-
ASSIFGQSQETQY	13	TRBJ2-5	TRBV19	few
ASSRKRADTQY	11	TRBJ2-3	TRBV6-5	few
SVAPTDYNEQY	11	TRBJ2-7	TRBV29-1	-
ASSLEQGSDTQY	12	TRBJ2-3	TRBV5-4	once
ASHTGGSGELF	11	TRBJ2-2	TRBV2	once
ASSSTGSTDTQY	12	TRBJ2-3	TRBV6-5	-
ASRPGTSMGEQY	12	TRBJ2-7	TRBV2	once
ASSLEGASYEQY	12	TRBJ2-7	TRBV11-2	-
ASSTSLAGGPVSYNEQF	17	TRBJ2-1	TRBV7-9	-
ASSEAPGTGNSPLH	14	TRBJ1-6	TRBV6-1	-
ASRDTSNYGYT	11	TRBJ1-2	TRBV10-2	-
ASSLAGIKFKSANYGYT	17	TRBJ1-2	TRBV5-6	-
ASSAGQDTEAF	11	TRBJ1-1	TRBV5-1	-
ASSAEGAGNEQY	12	TRBJ2-7	TRBV9	-
ASSLQYTGELF	11	TRBJ2-2	TRBV5-6	-
AIPRGGRNEQF	11	TRBJ2-1	TRBV2	-
ASSEGPFTDTQY	12	TRBJ2-3	TRBV2	-
ASSLHPGTGDTGELF	15	TRBJ2-2	TRBV9	-
ASSSYLRNTEAF	12	TRBJ1-1	TRBV27	-
ASTRDRGAREAF	12	TRBJ1-1	TRBV28	-
ASSSSGSGGAKNIQY	15	TRBJ2-4	TRBV28	-
ASSLDQGGSSSYNEQF	16	TRBJ2-1	TRBV11-3	-
ASRRQGYEQY	10	TRBJ2-7	TRBV6-5	-
ASSVEAGTGEETQY	14	TRBJ2-5	TRBV9	-
ASSRTGAAEAF	11	TRBJ1-1	TRBV11-2	-
ASRRTAWDLGTDTQY	15	TRBJ2-3	TRBV19	-
ASSLVYEQF	9	TRBJ2-1	TRBV28	-
ASDTLSTSGRVGTQY	15	TRBJ2-3	TRBV28	-